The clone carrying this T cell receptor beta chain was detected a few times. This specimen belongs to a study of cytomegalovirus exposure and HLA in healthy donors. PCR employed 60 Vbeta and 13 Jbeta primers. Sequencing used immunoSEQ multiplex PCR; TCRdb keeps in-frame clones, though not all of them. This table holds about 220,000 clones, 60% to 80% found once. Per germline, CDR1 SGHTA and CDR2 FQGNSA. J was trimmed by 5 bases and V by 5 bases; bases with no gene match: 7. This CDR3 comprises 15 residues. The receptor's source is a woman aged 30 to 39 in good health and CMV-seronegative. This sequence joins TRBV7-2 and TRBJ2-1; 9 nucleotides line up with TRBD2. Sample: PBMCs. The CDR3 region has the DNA TGTGCCAGCAGCCTCGATAGCGGGAGCCACAATGAGCAGTTCTTC. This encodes CASSLDSGSHNEQFF.